This TCR beta chain was retrieved from a study of HIV-infected patients and healthy controls (dated by TCRdb to 2013 to 2014). With respect to the entire study: CD4 counts rose modestly but significantly in most of the 16 patients after three months of therapy, yet stayed below normal ranges. The CD4:CD8 ratio rose slightly, whereas CD8 counts showed no consistent shift during early therapy. Viral load fell below detection in most of the 16 patients by the second bleed and in all patients following a further year of therapy. Overall T-cell lymphocytopenia was not observed in the patients, and no significant difference from controls was found in total CDR3 counts per chain. The question the study tested was whether immune perturbation and reconstitution could be captured by deep TCR repertoire sequencing of small blood samples from HIV patients.

Whole blood was used without fractionating the cells, so the repertoire represented all peripheral T cells without sorting. For RNA extraction, around 2.5 ml of peripheral blood was collected into Tempus tubes. The first sixteen eligible patients were processed from the enrolled HIV-infected adults, who had not yet received antiretroviral therapy and were about to begin treatment. Treatment interruptions were among the grounds for excluding patients from enrollment, as were febrile or AIDS-related illness, tumors, hepatitis B or C coinfection, immunomodulatory therapy and recent vaccination. The TURBO-DNase kit was used to remove leftover genomic DNA, and GLOBINclear was used to deplete globin mRNA. The study collected pretreatment blood from HIV-infected patients just before antiretroviral therapy was started. According to the germline V gene (reference sequence), CDR1 reads SEHNR and CDR2 reads FQNEAQ. V gives up 5 bases and J gives up 0 bases, and the segment between their germline ends measures 14 bases. The CDR3, from cysteine to phenylalanine, totals 15 residues. The DNA shown is the 45-base CDR3, in frame from base 1.

400 to 550 ng RNA was reverse transcribed with SuperScript III using primers against the alpha and beta constant regions. Separate alpha and beta chain libraries were generated by chain-specific third strand synthesis with multiplexing indices. To avoid primer bias, the protocol used one single primer pair to amplify every rearrangement within a chain, and the protocol also attached molecular barcodes to each cDNA molecule. Purified cDNA was ligated with T4 RNA Ligase 1 onto a 5' RACE adapter bearing a random hexamer and the SP2 sequencing primer site. Second strand synthesis was primed from the SP2 site with Phusion polymerase, using slow temperature ramps to favor optimal annealing. The 12-nucleotide barcode on each molecule comprised two random hexamer sequences, both introduced before amplification and concatenated. P5 and P7 adapter elements plus a second index were added in a short first PCR, which was followed by a roughly 25-cycle amplification PCR with P5s and P7 primers. Libraries received roughly 28 PCR cycles in total, were quantified on a Qubit, sized on a Bioanalyzer, and diluted to approximately 4 nM. The normalized libraries were sequenced on an Illumina MiSeq using 2 x 250 paired-end kits. Reverse transcription reactions were cleaned up on MinElute columns and eluted into roughly 9.8 ul Tris-Cl. Adapter ligations were incubated for roughly 22 hours at 16 degrees C and subsequently purified with AMPure XP beads at a 1:1 ratio. The study's processing was this. Demultiplexed FASTQ files were processed with a modified Decombinator that output V, J, insert and barcode information. Any sequence that shared a barcode yet differed from the dominant sequence was discarded as an error, and the number of original cDNA molecules was estimated by counting barcodes clustered at Levenshtein distance 3. The R packages ineq, vegan, igraph and RCytoscape were used for downstream analyses, with IMGT nomenclature and CDR3 definitions applied. V gene usage was calculated across distinct sequences, with every TCR tallied a single time to avoid skew from clonal expansion. Unique CDR3 amino acid sequences within a donor were connected in similarity networks whenever two sequences differed by a single Levenshtein edit. Published HIV-specific CDR3s (92 alpha, 700 to 900 beta) and CMV-specific CDR3s (about 13 alpha, 250 or so beta) were compiled and searched for in the repertoires. It was shown by random subsampling to size-matched repertoires that the decreased diversity of patients was not caused by their lower sequence numbers. TCRdb ran its own pipeline on the public reads, namely fastp trimming at Q25 and MiXCR clone calling, and kept in-frame beta chains. Rows matching on CDR3 protein sequence are summarized as one entry with the most common DNA and genes. TCRdb, not the original authors, processed these V and J calls. The sample table records 6,000 to 9,500 distinct CDR3 sequences; around 10% of these occur just once. The ten largest clones represent approximately 15% of the sample.

This clonotype is described as medium-sized (0.01 to 0.1%). The antigen this receptor binds is unknown. No much larger clone exists at a distance of one base, and base qualities are not known. Paper-wide results and their limitations: Eight alpha and eight beta V genes showed significantly different mean usage between HIV-infected patients and controls. MAIT cell alpha-chain CDR3s were found at high frequency in healthy controls but were severely depleted in HIV+ repertoires. Donor HLA types were not determined in the study. In size-matched repertoire data, the apparent post-therapy recovery of the Gini index in HIV-infected patients was not replicated. The dynamics of distinct T-cell subpopulations could not be separated, and sequencing depth was restricted, because whole blood was used. Healthy controls shared more CDR3s between individuals than HIV+ patients, by Jaccard index and by count of highly shared sequences. In the samples, alpha-beta chain pairing was left undetermined. Comparisons were complicated by unequal numbers of distinct sequences between patients and controls, and rare events from HIV-infected data were overweighted by size-matching. Significantly higher mean Gini indices were seen in HIV-infected repertoires than in controls, possibly reflecting oligoclonality. Most CMV-associated CDR3s became more frequent during therapy, although their change was not significant, whereas HIV-associated CDR3s showed a significant decrease in frequency. Compared with untreated HIV+ repertoires, healthy control repertoires had roughly threefold more distinct CDR3s and higher Shannon diversity. The observed differences in diversity could not be explained by the slight differences in age and sex profiles between the study cohorts. Processing included only sixteen HIV-infected individuals, and this was regarded by the authors as a major limit on how widely the findings apply.

The chain was built from TRBV7-9 and TRBJ2-7; the D gene lacks a confident call. This specimen was blood, taken before antiretroviral therapy. The TCR was taken from an adult with HIV infection. The CDR3 has the sequence CASSPRTASSYEQYF. The DNA is TGTGCCAGCAGCCCTCGGACCGCCAGCTCCTACGAGCAGTACTTC. Beyond the CDR3, the reference TRBV7-9 and TRBJ2-7 genes provide the residues; the full variable domain reads: DTGVSQNPRHKITKRGQNVTFRCDPISEHNRLYWYRQTLGQGPEFLTYFQNEAQLEKSRLLSDRFSAERPKGSFSTLEIQRTEQGDSAMYLCASSPRTASSYEQYFGPGTRLTVT.